This TCR beta chain is drawn from a study of OX40 agonist ivuxolimab in advanced cancers. Looking at the study overall: Patients assigned to dose escalation were diagnosed with hepatocellular carcinoma, melanoma, renal cell or head and neck cancer. The dose-escalation cohort was around 83% male, with a mean age of about 56 years, ranging roughly 23 to 85. Study conclusions and caveats: The antigen specificity of the peripheral T cells (those that were expanded) was not determined. Averaging showed that CD8+ T cells had more expanded clones than CD4+ did.

Remarks on this clone: Its antigen remains unknown.

The assay was immunoSEQ multiplex PCR, and TCRdb's table has in-frame clones only and misses some. The table has some 40,000 clones, approximately 84% seen once. CDR1 and CDR2 from the germline V gene are LGHNA and YSLEER. The CDR3 consists of 14 residues. Trimming at V came to 6 bases and at J to 3 bases, leaving 6 bases not matched to a gene. The gene calls are TRBV4-3 and TRBJ2-7, with 9 positions matching TRBD1. The receptor was isolated from an adult with an advanced solid tumor such as melanoma, head and neck, liver or kidney cancer. The input for sequencing was CD4+ or CD8+ T cells sorted from blood, taken in a trial of the OX40 agonist ivuxolimab. The CDR3 is CASSPGQGYYEQYF. Written as DNA, the CDR3 is TGCGCCAGCAGTCCGGGACAGGGATACTACGAGCAGTACTTC.